This T cell receptor (beta chain) came from a study of spatial heterogeneity in lung cancer. Turning to the study itself: There were, on average, more than 9.5 raw-read appearances for each unique TCR and UMI combination.

Using its own MiXCR run on the 5' RACE reads, TCRdb lists one record per CDR3 protein. Of under 150,000 distinct CDR3 sequences in the sample, approximately 12% are singletons; the top ten hold 16%. The sample holds a few counts of this clonotype. Time point of the sample: blood at routine non-recurrence follow-up after resection. The sequenced material consisted of unsorted whole RNA from tumor, nontumor lung or frozen PBMC. Specimen: PBMCs, collected at follow-up. This receptor was taken from a male donor with early-stage non-small cell lung cancer.

CDR3 sequence (DNA): TGTGCCAGCAGGAGACAGGGCAACCCCTACGAGCAGTACTTC. Encoded protein: CASRRQGNPYEQYF. V and J are TRBV5-4 and TRBJ2-7; 7 nucleotides line up with TRBD1. This CDR3 is 14 amino acids long. Germline loops: CDR1 SGHNT, CDR2 YYREEE (reference sequence). V shed 5 bases and J 2 bases; nucleotides not matched to a gene: 7.